Each of the 29 T cell receptor beta chains below was sequenced from the same sample in a study of blood T cell repertoires in COVID-19. Produced via immunoSEQ multiplex PCR; TCRdb's table is partial and in-frame only. This table has about 50,000 clones, around 90% appearing once. The sequencing input was peripheral blood. The source of these receptors is a human donor in a cohort sampled during active COVID-19.

The chain uses TRBV7-3 and TRBJ2-5; 7 bases align to TRBD2. J was trimmed by 2 bases and V by 5 bases; bases with no gene match: 2. The CDR3 sequence is 13 residues long. Germline loops: CDR1 SGHTA, CDR2 FQGTGA. CDR3 nucleotides: TGTGCCAGCAGCCGGACTAGTCAAGAGACCCAGTACTTC. This sequence encodes CASSRTSQETQYF.

V usage is TRBV14 and J usage is TRBJ2-3; 9 nucleotides agree with TRBD1. The CDR3 has 16 amino acids. The V and J ends lost 1 base and 3 bases, in that order; junction bases with no gene match: 5. Per the germline V gene, CDR1 is SGHDN and CDR2 is FVKESK. The CDR3 nucleotides read TGTGCCAGCAGCCAAGTTGGGACAGGGAGGACAGATACGCAGTATTTT. Translating it yields CASSQVGTGRTDTQYF.

This clone was seen just once. V and J are TRBV4-2 and TRBJ2-3; 8 nucleotides align to TRBD2. From germline, CDR1 is LGHNA and CDR2 YNFKEQ. V gave up 3 bases and J gave up 0 bases; unmatched junction bases: 5. This CDR3 has 16 amino acids. The CDR3 reads CASSQTSASSTDTQYF. CDR3 nucleotides: TGTGCCAGCAGCCAGACTAGCGCGTCTAGCACAGATACGCAGTATTTT.

This clone was picked up a small number of times. The chain couples TRBV10-3 to TRBJ2-1; D gene ambiguous. V was cut by 2 bases and J by 0 bases, with 8 bases left in between. Germline CDR1 is ENHRY and CDR2 is SYGVKD. CDR3 length: 15 amino acids. CDR3: CAISEAGVSYNEQFF. The DNA of the CDR3 is TGTGCCATCAGTGAGGCAGGTGTCTCCTACAATGAGCAGTTCTTC.

The chain employs TRBV28 and TRBJ2-5, with D hard to call. This CDR3 region has 11 residues. Germline V gives CDR1 MDHEN, CDR2 SYDVKM. Between the trimmed V and J ends, which lost 6 bases and 4 bases, there was a span of 6 bases. The CDR3 spells CASSRVETQYF. CDR3 nucleotides: TGTGCCAGCAGCCGTGTAGAGACCCAGTACTTC.

The rearrangement joins TRBV15 to TRBJ2-5; TRBD2 might be the D (6 bases). CDR3 length equals 17 residues. V was trimmed by 0 bases and J by 0 bases, leaving 14 bases between them. The germline V gene has CDR1 LNHNV and CDR2 YYDKDF (reference sequence). CDR3 protein: CATSREPGRTYQETQYF. The CDR3 nucleotides read TGTGCCACCAGCAGAGAGCCAGGGAGGACCTACCAAGAGACCCAGTACTTC. The full variable domain, with the rest looked up from reference TRBV15 and TRBJ2-5, is DAMVIQNPRYQVTQFGKPVTLSCSQTLNHNVMYWYQQKSSQAPKLLFHYYDKDFNNEADTPDNFQSRRPNTSFCFLDIRSPGLGDTAMYLCATSREPGRTYQETQYFGPGTRLLVL.

The rearrangement uses TRBV11-2 and TRBJ2-4; possibly TRBD1 for D (7 bases). Germline assignment: CDR1 SGHAT and CDR2 FQNNGV. V was cut by 2 bases and J by 6 bases, with 8 bases left in between. This CDR3 region has 13 residues. CDR3: CASSLQGGNIQYF. CDR3 sequence (DNA): TGTGCCAGCAGCTTACAGGGGGGAAACATTCAGTACTTC. Full variable domain (rest looked up from reference TRBV11-2 and TRBJ2-4): EAGVAQSPRYKIIEKRQSVAFWCNPISGHATLYWYQQILGQGPKLLIQFQNNGVVDDSQLPKDRFSAERLKGVDSTLKIQPAKLEDSAVYLCASSLQGGNIQYFGAGTRLSVL.

This chain uses TRBV7-8 with TRBJ2-7, with 10 bases aligning to TRBD2. CDR3 length equals 18 residues. The V and J ends lost 1 base and 1 base, in that order; junction bases with no gene match: 10. Germline CDR1 reads SGHVS; CDR2 reads FQNEAQ. In nucleotides, the CDR3 is TGTGCCAGCAGCTTAGGTGGTCTAGCGGGAGCCCCGTCCTACGAGCAGTACGTC. Translation gives CASSLGGLAGAPSYEQYV.

CDR3: CASSLREPFYNEQFF. The CDR3 nucleotides read TGTGCCAGCAGCTTACGGGAGCCCTTCTACAATGAGCAGTTCTTC. This chain joins TRBV7-9 and TRBJ2-1, with D possibly being TRBD2 (6 bases). Trimming pared 2 bases from V and 3 bases from J, leaving 11 bases between. The CDR3 spans 15 residues. From germline, CDR1 is SEHNR and CDR2 FQNEAQ (reference sequence).

V and J are TRBV19 and TRBJ1-4; D unresolved. V lost 3 bases and J 0 bases, leaving 11 bases between the germline ends. Per the germline V gene, CDR1 is LNHDA and CDR2 is SQIVND (reference sequence). This CDR3 spans 16 amino acids. The CDR3 DNA reads TGTGCCAGTAGTATTTCAACCGGAGCAACTAATGAAAAACTGTTTTTT. It translates to CASSISTGATNEKLFF.

There are a few counts of this clone. The V and J genes are TRBV4-1 and TRBJ2-7, with 8 bases fitting TRBD2. Germline V gene lookup returns CDR1 MGHRA and CDR2 YSYEKL. V was pared by 1 base and J by 4 bases, with 15 bases of the junction left unmatched. The CDR3 extends over 18 amino acids. CDR3 in DNA: TGCGCCAGCAGCCAAGTCCCCCTACTAGCGGAGTTTTCTTACGAGCAGTACTTC. As protein: CASSQVPLLAEFSYEQYF.

For the CDR3, the DNA is TGTGCCAGCAGCGATATGTCCGAGTACACCGGGGAGCTGTTTTTT. Protein: CASSDMSEYTGELFF. The chain is built from TRBV5-4 and TRBJ2-2; no reliable D call. The CDR3 extends over 15 amino acids. Germline V lookup: CDR1 SGHNT, CDR2 YYREEE (reference sequence). Deletions cut 4 bases from V and 3 bases from J, with 13 bases between. Looking up the rest from reference TRBV5-4 and TRBJ2-2 gives the full variable domain: ETGVTQSPTHLIKTRGQQVTLRCSSQSGHNTVSWYQQALGQGPQFIFQYYREEENGRGNFPPRFSGLQFPNYSSELNVNALELDDSALYLCASSDMSEYTGELFFGEGSRLTVL.

In this sample, this clone turned up once. The rearrangement joins TRBV3-1 (or the pseudogene TRBV3-2) to TRBJ2-7, with D maybe TRBD2 (7 bases). This CDR3 comprises 14 residues. Trimming shortened V by 2 bases and J by 4 bases, and 12 bases separated the two germline ends. Germline loops: CDR1 LGHDT, CDR2 YNNKEL (reference sequence). CDR3 sequence (DNA): TGTGCCAGCAGCCAAAAGGGGGGGGGATACGAGCAGTACTTC. Protein: CASSQKGGGYEQYF.

This chain uses TRBV3-1 (or the pseudogene TRBV3-2) with TRBJ1-3; D call uncertain. V gave up 1 base and J gave up 0 bases, with 4 bases separating them. This CDR3 comprises 14 residues. The germline V gene has CDR1 LGHDT and CDR2 YNNKEL (reference sequence). The chain's CDR3 is CASSQGSSGNTIYF. The DNA of the CDR3 is TGTGCCAGCAGCCAAGGGAGCTCTGGAAACACCATATATTTT.

The chain carries TRBV30 and TRBJ2-7, with TRBD2 as a possible D gene (6 bases). The CDR3 covers 13 residues. The germline V gene has CDR1 GTSNPN and CDR2 SVGIG (reference sequence). V lost 4 bases, J lost 5 bases, and 15 bases lay in between. This chain's CDR3 is CAWKKTGVDEQYF. For the CDR3, the DNA is TGTGCCTGGAAGAAAACGGGGGTCGACGAGCAGTACTTC.

The chain carries TRBV2 and TRBJ2-5; 9 bases line up with TRBD2. Germline loops: CDR1 SNHLY, CDR2 FYNNEI. This CDR3 region has 18 residues. With V trimmed by 7 bases and J by 2 bases, 17 bases remained unmatched. The CDR3 here is CASKTTMAGGPTQETQYF. CDR3 sequence (DNA): TGTGCCAGCAAGACGACTATGGCGGGAGGGCCTACACAAGAGACCCAGTACTTC.

CDR3 sequence: CASSPPEGVSGNTIYF. CDR3 DNA sequence: TGTGCCAGCTCACCACCGGAAGGAGTTTCTGGAAACACCATATATTTT. This rearrangement joins TRBV18 to TRBJ1-3; D not certain. The ends were cut back, 0 bases at V and 1 base at J, with 10 bases in the middle. Germline V gene data show CDR1 as KGHSH and CDR2 as LQKENI. CDR3 length equals 16 residues.

The chain uses TRBV2 and TRBJ2-7; D may be TRBD1 (5 bases). This CDR3 region has 14 residues. Trimming stripped 2 bases from V and 4 bases from J, with 12 bases between. Looked up from germline, CDR1 is SNHLY and CDR2 is FYNNEI. The CDR3 nucleotides are TGTGCCAGCAGTGAATTGGGCAGGGCTTACGAGCAGTACGTC. Amino acids: CASSELGRAYEQYV.

The chain couples TRBV20-1 to TRBJ2-7, with 7 bases lining up with TRBD1. The CDR3 extends over 13 amino acids. Per the germline V gene, CDR1 is DFQATT and CDR2 is SNEGSKA (reference sequence). Trimming cost V 3 bases and J 6 bases; bases outside gene matches: 8. The chain's CDR3 is CSASLGQALEQYF. CDR3 coding DNA: TGCAGTGCTAGTCTCGGACAGGCTCTCGAGCAGTACTTC.

The chain links TRBV5-1 to TRBJ2-1; tentatively, D is TRBD2 (5 bases). The CDR3 has 15 residues. With 3 bases removed from V and 1 base from J, the gap between germline ends came to 11 bases. Germline loops: CDR1 SGHRS, CDR2 YFSETQ. In DNA, the CDR3 is TGCGCCAGCAGCTCGGACCCGGGGTCCTACAATGAGCAGTTCTTC. The encoded protein is CASSSDPGSYNEQFF.

The genes are TRBV5-8 and TRBJ2-3; TRBD2 matches 10 bases. Unmatched junction bases numbered 7, after V lost 4 bases and J lost 2 bases. The CDR3 totals 16 residues. Germline CDR1 reads SGHTS; CDR2 reads YDEGEE. The CDR3 sequence: CASSPGTSASTDTQYF. DNA of the CDR3: TGTGCCAGCAGCCCTGGGACTAGCGCTTCCACAGATACGCAGTATTTT.

The genes are TRBV2 and TRBJ1-1, with 7 bases fitting TRBD1. Germline assignment: CDR1 SNHLY and CDR2 FYNNEI. The V segment lost 4 bases and the J segment 3 bases; nucleotides outside the gene matches: 2. There are 13 residues in the CDR3. The CDR3 nucleotides are TGTGCCAGCAGTGTCGACAGGGACACTGAAGCTTTCTTT. Translating it yields CASSVDRDTEAFF.

This chain connects TRBV28 to TRBJ2-7, with 11 bases matching TRBD1. This CDR3 has 16 residues. Germline V CDR1 and CDR2: MDHEN, SYDVKM. With V trimmed by 4 bases and J by 0 bases, 5 bases remained unmatched. DNA for the CDR3: TGTGCCAGCAGTTCGGGGACAGGGGGGAGCTCCTACGAGCAGTACTTC. Encoded protein: CASSSGTGGSSYEQYF. Combining the CDR3 with reference TRBV28 and TRBJ2-7 gives the whole variable domain DVKVTQSSRYLVKRTGEKVFLECVQDMDHENMFWYRQDPGLGLRLIYFSYDVKMKEKGDIPEGYSVSREKKERFSLILESASTNQTSMYLCASSSGTGGSSYEQYFGPGTRLTVT.

V usage is TRBV2 and J usage is TRBJ1-2, with 11 bases matching TRBD1. The CDR3 is 14 residues long. CDR1 SNHLY and CDR2 FYNNEI come from the germline V gene. The V and J ends lost 6 bases and 4 bases, in that order; junction bases with no gene match: 4. CDR3 in DNA: TGTGCCAGCAGGGAGGGACAGGGGGTCTATGGCTACACCTTC. Translating it yields CASREGQGVYGYTF.

V usage is TRBV27 and J usage is TRBJ2-3, with 7 positions matching TRBD2. This CDR3 contains 14 residues. Trimming at V came to 4 bases and at J to 2 bases, leaving 3 bases not matched to a gene. Germline-derived CDR1 and CDR2 are MNHEY and SMNVEV (reference sequence). The CDR3 sequence is CASSYAGVTDTQYF. The CDR3 region has the DNA TGTGCCAGCAGTTACGCGGGAGTCACAGATACGCAGTATTTT.

CDR3 coding DNA: TGCGCCAGCAGCCAAGAATACAGATACGAGCAGTACTTC. Translated: CASSQEYRYEQYF. The rearrangement links TRBV4-1 to TRBJ2-7; D gene unclear. The CDR3 extends over 13 amino acids. Per the germline V gene, CDR1 is MGHRA and CDR2 is YSYEKL. Between the trimmed V and J ends, which lost 0 bases and 4 bases, there was a span of 7 bases.

V and J are TRBV2 and TRBJ2-7; 11 nucleotides line up with TRBD2. CDR1 and CDR2 (germline): SNHLY, FYNNEI. This CDR3 region has 18 residues. V shed 4 bases, J shed 2 bases, and the junction held 13 bases outside the gene matches. The CDR3 sequence: CASSVNLGLAVLTYEQYF. CDR3 DNA: TGTGCCAGCAGTGTCAACCTGGGACTAGCGGTCCTTACCTACGAGCAGTACTTC.

This rearrangement joins TRBV19 to TRBJ1-5, with D possibly being TRBD1 (5 bases). The CDR3 has 14 residues. CDR1 LNHDA and CDR2 SQIVND come from the germline V gene (reference sequence). V was shortened by 3 bases and J by 6 bases, with 12 bases between the two germline ends. In DNA form, the CDR3 reads TGTGCCAGTAGTATTCGGGGGGATCGTCAGCCCCAGCATTTT. Its protein product is CASSIRGDRQPQHF.

The rearrangement links TRBV5-1 to TRBJ2-5; 13 bases fit TRBD2. Germline loops: CDR1 SGHRS, CDR2 YFSETQ. CDR3 length: 15 residues. Unmatched junction bases numbered 6, after V lost 5 bases and J lost 5 bases. Written as DNA, the CDR3 is TGCGCCAGCAGTTTGACTAGCGGGAGGTCGGAGACCCAGTACTTC. Amino acid sequence: CASSLTSGRSETQYF.